This TCR beta chain was captured in a study of blood T cell repertoires in COVID-19. Across the study: The United States, Italy and Spain provided the acute and convalescent COVID-19 samples.

The repertoire was sequenced with immunoSEQ multiplex PCR; TCRdb's copy has only in-frame clones and lacks some. The data hold around 450,000 clones, with around 89% observed a single time. Between the trimmed V and J ends, which lost 1 base and 5 bases, there was a span of 13 bases. Germline V gives CDR1 SGDLS, CDR2 YYNGEE. The CDR3 is made up of 14 amino acids. The chain uses TRBV9 and TRBJ2-7; possible D gene TRBD1, 5 bases. The receptor comes from a woman aged 25 to 45 with acute or convalescent COVID-19. Material: peripheral blood. CDR3 sequence (DNA): TGTGCCAGCAGCGTATTCGGCAGGGAAGACGAGCAGTACTTC. This translates into CASSVFGREDEQYF.